The sequence of this T cell receptor (beta chain) was determined in a study of molecular identifiers for immune sequencing clone quantification. MiXCR, run by TCRdb on the PCR reads, gives a single entry per CDR3 protein. The data show about 40,000 distinct CDR3 sequences, around 18% seen once. This clonotype appeared many times. CDR3 size: 14 residues. Germline values: CDR1 SGHTA, CDR2 FQGNSA. Trimming took off 5 bases at V and 4 bases at J, with 15 bases between the two ends. The rearrangement joins TRBV7-2 to TRBJ2-7; no clear D gene. This clonotype was sampled from a human donor in good health. Some libraries in this study had Jurkat cell RNA spiked in. Sample: naive CD8+ T cells from blood, with Jurkat cell RNA spiked in. Described subset: FACS-sorted CD8+CD4-CCR7+CD45RA+ naive T cells. The CDR3 DNA reads TGTGCCAGCAGCCTCGTGGGATCGTCGTACGAGCAGTACTTC. Its protein product is CASSLVGSSYEQYF.